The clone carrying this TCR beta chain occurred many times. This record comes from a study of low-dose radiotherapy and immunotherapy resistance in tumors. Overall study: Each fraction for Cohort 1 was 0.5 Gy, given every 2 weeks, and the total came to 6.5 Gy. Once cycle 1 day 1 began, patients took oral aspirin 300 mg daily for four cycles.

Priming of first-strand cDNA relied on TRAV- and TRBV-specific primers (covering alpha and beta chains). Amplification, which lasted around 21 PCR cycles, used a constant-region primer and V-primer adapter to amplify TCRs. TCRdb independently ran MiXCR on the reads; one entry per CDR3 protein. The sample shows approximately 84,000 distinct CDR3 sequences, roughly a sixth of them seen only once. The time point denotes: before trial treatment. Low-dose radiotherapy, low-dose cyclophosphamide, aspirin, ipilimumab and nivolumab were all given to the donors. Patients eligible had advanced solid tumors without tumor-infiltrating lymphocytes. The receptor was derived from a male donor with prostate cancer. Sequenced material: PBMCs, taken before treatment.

The CDR3 DNA reads TGTGCCAGCAGCTTCCACCCCCGGGGGTTAAGGTCCTACGAGCAGTACTTC. Amino acid sequence: CASSFHPRGLRSYEQYF. The chain uses TRBV7-2 and TRBJ2-7; TRBD2 might be the D (6 bases). Deletions cut 3 bases from V and 1 base from J, with 19 bases between. The CDR3 runs 17 residues. Germline V gene sequence: CDR1 SGHTA, CDR2 FQGNSA. Filled out from reference TRBV7-2 and TRBJ2-7, the complete variable domain reads GAGVSQSPSNKVTEKGKDVELRCDPISGHTALYWYRQSLGQGLEFLIYFQGNSAPDKSGLPSDRFSAERTGGSVSTLTIQRTQQEDSAVYLCASSFHPRGLRSYEQYFGPGTRLTVT.